The present T cell receptor beta chain was sequenced within a study of T-cell reconstitution after alpha-beta-depleted transplantation in children. V lost 5 bases to trimming and J lost 4 bases, with 9 bases between them. In germline, CDR1 is SGHRS, CDR2 YFSETQ. The length of the CDR3 is 12 residues. A library of TCRbeta sequences, prepared with unique molecular identifiers, was generated. TCRdb fed the PCR reads into MiXCR, producing one record per CDR3 protein. The sample yields about 58,000 distinct CDR3 sequences, 44% seen once. The receptor comes from a male patient aged 10-17 years who had a stem cell transplant for acute lymphoblastic leukemia, so the T cells may come from the graft donor. The chain joins TRBV5-1 to TRBJ1-1; D is ambiguous. The sequencing used PBMCs, mostly from graft donor cells, collected 360 days after TCRalphabeta/CD19-depleted stem cell transplant. The CDR3 is CASRSVTTEAFF. Here the CDR3 DNA reads TGCGCCAGCAGATCAGTGACCACTGAAGCTTTCTTT.